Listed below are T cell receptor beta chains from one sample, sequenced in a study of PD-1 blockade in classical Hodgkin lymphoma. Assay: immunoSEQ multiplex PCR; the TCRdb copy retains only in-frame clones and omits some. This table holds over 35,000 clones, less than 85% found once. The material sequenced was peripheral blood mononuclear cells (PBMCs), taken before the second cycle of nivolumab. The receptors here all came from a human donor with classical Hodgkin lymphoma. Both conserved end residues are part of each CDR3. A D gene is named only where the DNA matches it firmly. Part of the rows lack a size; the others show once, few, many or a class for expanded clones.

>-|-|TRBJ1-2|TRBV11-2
CASSPLDFGGLVYGYTF
TGTGCCAGCAGCCCGTTAGATTTCGGGGGGCTCGTCTATGGCTACACCTTC
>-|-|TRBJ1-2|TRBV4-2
CASSPLEGNYGYTF
TGTGCCAGCAGCCCTCTAGAGGGGAACTATGGCTACACCTTC
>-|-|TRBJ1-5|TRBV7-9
CASSLGTGSNQPQHF
TGTGCCAGCAGCTTAGGAACCGGTAGCAATCAGCCCCAGCATTTT
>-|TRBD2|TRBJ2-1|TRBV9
CASSVSGGSYNEQFF
TGTGCCAGCAGCGTGAGCGGGGGCTCCTACAATGAGCAGTTCTTC
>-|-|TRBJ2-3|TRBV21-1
CASSKGGGCDPGRTDTQYF
TGTGCCAGCAGCAAAGGGGGGGGTTGTGACCCAGGACGCACAGATACGCAGTATTTT
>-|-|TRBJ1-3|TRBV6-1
CATWGVSGNTIYF
TGTGCCACGTGGGGGGTTAGTGGAAACACCATATATTTT
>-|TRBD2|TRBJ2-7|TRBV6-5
CASRGGSSYEQYF
TGTGCCAGCAGGGGGGGGAGCTCCTACGAGCAGTACTTC
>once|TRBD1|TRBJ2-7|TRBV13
CASGQVYEQYF
TGTGCCAGCGGACAGGTGTACGAGCAGTACTTC
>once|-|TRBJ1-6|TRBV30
CAWSVGSIFGSPLHF
TGTGCCTGGAGTGTAGGGAGTATTTTTGGTTCACCCCTCCACTTT
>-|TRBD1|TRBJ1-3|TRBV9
CASSPGTGASGNTIYF
TGTGCCAGCAGCCCGGGGACAGGGGCGTCTGGAAACACCATATATTTT
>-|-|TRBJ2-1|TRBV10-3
CAISELDAGSNEQFF
TGTGCCATCAGTGAGCTGGACGCGGGCTCCAATGAGCAGTTCTTC
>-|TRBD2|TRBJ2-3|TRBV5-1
CASSLAGGPGTDTQYF
TGCGCCAGCAGCTTGGCGGGAGGGCCGGGCACAGATACGCAGTATTTT
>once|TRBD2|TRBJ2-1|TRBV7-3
CASSSGLGWNEQFF
TGTGCCAGCAGCTCCGGACTAGGTTGGAATGAGCAGTTCTTC
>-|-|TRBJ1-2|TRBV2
CASSADGTYGYTF
TGTGCCAGCAGCGCAGACGGGACCTATGGCTACACCTTC
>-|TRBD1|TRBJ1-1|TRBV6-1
CASKLTGANTEAFF
TGTGCCAGCAAACTAACAGGGGCGAACACTGAAGCTTTCTTT
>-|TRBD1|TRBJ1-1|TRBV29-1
CSVLKRWTGRMNTEAFF
TGCAGCGTCTTAAAACGGTGGACAGGGAGAATGAACACTGAAGCTTTCTTT
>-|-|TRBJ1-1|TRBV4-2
CASSQDIGRNTEAFF
TGTGCCAGCAGCCAAGATATCGGGCGGAACACTGAAGCTTTCTTT
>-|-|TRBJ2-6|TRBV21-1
CASSPGVKVSGANVLTF
TGTGCCAGCAGCCCGGGGGTAAAAGTATCTGGGGCCAACGTCCTGACTTTC
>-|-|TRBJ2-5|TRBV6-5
CASSRQEVETQYF
TGTGCCAGCAGCCGCCAGGAAGTGGAGACCCAGTACTTC
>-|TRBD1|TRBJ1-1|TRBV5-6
CASSLRRGQGNTEAFF
TGTGCCAGCAGCTTACGCAGGGGGCAGGGGAACACTGAAGCTTTCTTT
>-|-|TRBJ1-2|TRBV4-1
CASSLIPDPENDYGYTF
TGCGCCAGCAGCCTAATCCCGGACCCCGAGAATGACTATGGCTACACCTTC
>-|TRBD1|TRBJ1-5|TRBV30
CAWRDGTGARNQPQHF
TGTGCCTGGAGAGACGGGACAGGGGCGAGGAATCAGCCCCAGCATTTT
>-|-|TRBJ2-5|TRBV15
CATSRVQETQYF
TGTGCCACCAGCAGAGTCCAAGAGACCCAGTACTTC
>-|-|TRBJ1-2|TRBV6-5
CASSSGWGGGYTF
TGTGCCAGCTCCTCAGGCTGGGGTGGTGGCTACACCTTC
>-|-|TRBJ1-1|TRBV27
CASSSRLEAFF
TGTGCCAGCAGTTCCAGGTTGGAAGCTTTCTTT
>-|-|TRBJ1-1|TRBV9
CASSSEGALMNTEAFF
TGTGCCAGCAGCTCCGAAGGGGCGCTCATGAACACTGAAGCTTTCTTT
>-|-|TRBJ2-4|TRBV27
CASNPTGPSNIQYF
TGTGCCAGCAATCCGACAGGCCCTTCAAACATTCAGTACTTC
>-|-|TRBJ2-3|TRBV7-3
CASSYGGYTQYF
TGTGCCAGCAGTTATGGGGGATATACGCAGTATTTT
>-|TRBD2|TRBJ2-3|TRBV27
CASSQVLAGGTDTQYF
TGTGCCAGCTCACAGGTCCTAGCGGGGGGCACAGATACGCAGTATTTT
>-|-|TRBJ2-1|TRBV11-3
CASSLDSYNEQFF
TGTGCCAGCAGCTTAGACTCCTACAATGAGCAGTTCTTC
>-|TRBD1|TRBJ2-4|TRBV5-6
CASSLVFPGQNVAKNIQYF
TGTGCCAGCAGCTTGGTCTTTCCGGGACAGAACGTAGCCAAAAACATTCAGTACTTC
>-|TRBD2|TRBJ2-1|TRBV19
CASSALAGIAYNEQFF
TGTGCCAGTAGCGCACTAGCGGGCATTGCCTACAATGAGCAGTTCTTC